This T cell receptor (beta chain) was identified during a study of T cell changes during pregnancy in multiple sclerosis. Using immunoSEQ multiplex PCR, the repertoire was profiled, and TCRdb retains in-frame clones only, with some absent. Of over 85,000 clones in the sample, 91% were seen once. This clone came up once. The receptor was derived from a female donor in good health, enrolled as a control in a pregnancy study. The source material was peripheral blood, sampled after pregnancy.

This CDR3 is CAWSVPLEAFF. The CDR3 region has the DNA TGTGCCTGGAGTGTCCCTCTTGAAGCTTTCTTT. V and J are TRBV30 and TRBJ1-1; no clear D gene. This CDR3 comprises 11 residues. CDR1 GTSNPN and CDR2 SVGIG come from the germline V gene (reference sequence). The V and J ends lost 0 bases and 7 bases respectively, with 6 bases between them.